This is a list of T cell receptor beta chains from one sample in a study of cytomegalovirus exposure and HLA in healthy donors. TCRdb's table, derived via immunoSEQ multiplex PCR, lists solely in-frame clones and lacks some. The repertoire includes 140,000 to 150,000 clones, roughly 80% of them detected once, and about 3.2% sits in the top ten. The sequencing input was PBMCs. Every receptor here comes from a female donor in good health and CMV-seronegative. Both conserved end residues are part of each CDR3. Fields, in order: CDR3 protein, V gene.

CASSARDRGFSRQPYEQYF	TRBV19
CASSPSGTSGARDTQYF	TRBV4-2
CASSSLAGGTEAFF	TRBV27
CASSELRGTEQFF	TRBV7-6
CSVEALWEQFF	TRBV29-1
CASSDRTVHNEQFF	TRBV2
CAWKSSQYNGYTF	TRBV30
CASTPLGRKDTEAFF	TRBV5-6
CASSGDGTGDSTDTQYF	TRBV5-6
CASSSDYSNQPQHF	TRBV7-9
CASSLVASEEGEQFF	TRBV5-6
CASTRGGAGISGYPF	TRBV5-1
CASSLGQGPYGYTF	TRBV2
CASTADRYPNEKLFF	TRBV6-1
CASSIERGRDNQPQHF	TRBV19
CASSTSGRSYEQYF	TRBV11-2
CASSTLSGGATDTQYF	TRBV19
CAWNGGREKLFF	TRBV30
CAWVGLAQYNEQFF	TRBV30
CASSPLDRGRPYEQYF	TRBV7-9
CASRLDRANTEAFF	TRBV11-2
CASSFRGTDTQYF	TRBV5-1
CASSGGGHRTNSYNSPLHF	TRBV6-1
CASSQGYTRVFATNEKLFF	TRBV4-1
CASSLHRGVEQFF	TRBV7-6
CASSSRQGSRQYF	TRBV19
CASSFRGGSNYEQYF	TRBV28
CASSLEWTGDGYTF	TRBV5-1
CASRSNPDYRSNTGELFF	TRBV7-3
CASSFAGARYEQYF	TRBV13
CASSRASGLASNEKLFF	TRBV28
CASSQRQLRNTEAFF	TRBV18
CASSQETKANYGYTF	TRBV4-1
CASSLASGTGLTEAFF	TRBV5-1
CASTSAQGNQPQHF	TRBV23-1
CASSPTTGGFYGYTF	TRBV6-6
CASSLRLTGDVYEQYF	TRBV27
CASSLRDRTNYGYTF	TRBV6-1
CASKRTHPEAFF	TRBV5-8
CATSRDRVGGLGEAFF	TRBV15
CASSQDGRGTGELFF	TRBV4-2
CASSQAGGPVEQFF	TRBV4-3
CASSSGTFNTEAFF	TRBV7-9
CASRRPGNYGYTF	TRBV11-2
CASSLSSVSPLHF	TRBV28
CASSSRERLEAFF	TRBV27
CASSLARTAQETQYF	TRBV5-1
CASSSGALQGSNQPQHF	TRBV27
CASTRGPSYEQYF	TRBV27
CASSTVADRGAGNTIYF	TRBV19